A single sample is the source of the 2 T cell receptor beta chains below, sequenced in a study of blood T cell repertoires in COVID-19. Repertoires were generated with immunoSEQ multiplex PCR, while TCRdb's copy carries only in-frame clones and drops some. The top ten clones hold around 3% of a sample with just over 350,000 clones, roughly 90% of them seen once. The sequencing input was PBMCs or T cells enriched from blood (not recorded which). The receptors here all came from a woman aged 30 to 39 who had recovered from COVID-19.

In DNA, the CDR3 is TGTGCCAGCAGCTTCGACAGGGCTACAGATACGCAGTATTTT. It specifies CASSFDRATDTQYF. The rearrangement uses TRBV7-9 and TRBJ2-3; the match to TRBD1 covers 7 bases. V was clipped by 3 bases and J by 3 bases; unmatched bases: 3. The CDR3 is 14 residues long. Germline V CDR1 and CDR2: SEHNR, FQNEAQ (reference sequence). Full variable domain (remainder filled in from reference TRBV7-9 and TRBJ2-3): DTGVSQNPRHKITKRGQNVTFRCDPISEHNRLYWYRQTLGQGPEFLTYFQNEAQLEKSRLLSDRFSAERPKGSFSTLEIQRTEQGDSAMYLCASSFDRATDTQYFGPGTRLTVL.

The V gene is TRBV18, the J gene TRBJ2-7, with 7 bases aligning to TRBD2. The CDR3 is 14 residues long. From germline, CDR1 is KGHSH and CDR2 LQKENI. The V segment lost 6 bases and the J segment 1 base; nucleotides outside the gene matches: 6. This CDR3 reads CASSGDYLSYEQYF. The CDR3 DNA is TGTGCCAGCTCCGGGGACTATTTATCCTACGAGCAGTACTTC.